The 21 T cell receptor beta chains reported below all come from one sample, sequenced in a study of beta chain features in type 1 diabetes. Study-wide points: TCRB CDR3s were moderately but significantly shorter in Type 1 diabetes patients in all four CD4+ subsets.

These TCRs' antigens remain unknown. Expressed TCRB transcripts were sequenced because the isolated RNA had all been reverse transcribed beforehand. Profiling relied on immunoSEQ multiplex PCR, and the TCRdb table lists in-frame clones only, not all of them. The sample contains 200,000 to 300,000 clones, about 14% of which appear only once. The sample comprised naive CD4+ T cells from blood. Source of these receptors: a man aged 25 to 45 with type 1 diabetes.

The chain joins TRBV9 to TRBJ2-1; 11 nucleotides match TRBD2. The V segment lost 0 bases and the J segment 10 bases; nucleotides outside the gene matches: 6. The CDR3 contains 15 residues. Per the germline V gene, CDR1 is SGDLS and CDR2 is YYNGEE. This CDR3 is CASSVELAGVREQFF. The DNA of the CDR3 is TGTGCCAGCAGCGTAGAACTAGCGGGAGTGCGAGAGCAGTTCTTC. Full variable domain (remainder filled in from reference TRBV9 and TRBJ2-1): DSGVTQTPKHLITATGQRVTLRCSPRSGDLSVYWYQQSLDQGLQFLIQYYNGEERAKGNILERFSAQQFPDLHSELNLSSLELGDSALYFCASSVELAGVREQFFGPGTRLTVL.

This rearrangement joins TRBV7-9 to TRBJ2-2; the D gene is possibly TRBD1 (5 bases). The CDR3 totals 14 residues. Trimming left V 11 bases short and J 4 bases short, with 17 bases between. Germline-derived CDR1 and CDR2 are SEHNR and FQNEAQ (reference sequence). DNA for the CDR3: TGTGCCCCTGCGGTTGGGGCCGGCACCGGGGAGCTGTTTTTT. Amino acid sequence: CAPAVGAGTGELFF. The full variable domain, in which reference TRBV7-9 and TRBJ2-2 provide the parts outside the CDR3, is DTGVSQNPRHKITKRGQNVTFRCDPISEHNRLYWYRQTLGQGPEFLTYFQNEAQLEKSRLLSDRFSAERPKGSFSTLEIQRTEQGDSAMYLCAPAVGAGTGELFFGEGSRLTVL.

This clone was recorded a few times. V usage is TRBV16 and J usage is TRBJ2-7; 8 bases match TRBD1. V was clipped by 4 bases and J by 5 bases; unmatched bases: 7. This CDR3 region has 14 residues. CDR1 is KGHSY and CDR2 is FQNENV in the germline V gene. DNA for the CDR3: TGTGCCAGCAGCCCCAGGGGGCCCCATCACGAGCAGTACTTC. The encoded protein is CASSPRGPHHEQYF.

The chain joins TRBV5-4 to TRBJ2-1; 9 bases map to TRBD2. This CDR3 is 14 amino acids long. The ends lost 2 bases at V and 5 bases at J; junction bases unmatched: 2. The germline CDR1 and CDR2 sequences are SGHNT and YYREEE (reference sequence). The CDR3 here is CASSLLAGNNEQFF. The CDR3 coding sequence is TGTGCCAGCAGCTTACTAGCGGGTAACAATGAGCAGTTCTTC.

The CDR3 DNA reads TGTGCCAGCAGCGTAGATTGGGGCGGCTACGAGCAGTACTTC. Its translation is CASSVDWGGYEQYF. V and J are TRBV9 and TRBJ2-7; tentatively, D is TRBD1 (5 bases). Germline V CDR1 and CDR2: SGDLS, YYNGEE. The CDR3 has 14 residues. Trimming removed 0 bases at V and 3 bases at J, with 10 bases between.

This clone was observed a few times. The chain recombines TRBV29-1 with TRBJ1-2; 8 bases match TRBD1. The CDR3 runs 13 residues. The germline V gene encodes CDR1 SQVTM and CDR2 ANQGSEA. Trimming took 5 bases from V and 7 from J; bases not matched to a gene: 9. In DNA, the CDR3 is TGCAGCGTTTTCCAGGACAGGGATCCTGGCTACACCTTC. Translated: CSVFQDRDPGYTF.

The V gene is TRBV14, the J gene TRBJ2-2, with 12 bases lining up with TRBD2. CDR1 is SGHDN and CDR2 is FVKESK in the germline V gene. The CDR3 contains 19 residues. J gave up 0 bases and V 2 bases, and 7 bases lay outside the gene matches. As DNA, the CDR3 is TGTGCCAGCAGCCAAACTGGACTAGCGGGGATTGCGAACACCGGGGAGCTGTTTTTT. Its protein is CASSQTGLAGIANTGELFF.

A few counts support this clone. V and J are TRBV6-6 and TRBJ2-5, with 7 positions matching TRBD1. This CDR3 is built from 13 residues. Losses at the gene ends were 6 bases for V and 3 bases for J; bases not matched to a gene: 4. Germline CDR1 and CDR2: MNHNY and SVGAGI (reference sequence). The CDR3 region is CASSRQGKETQYF. For the CDR3, the DNA is TGTGCCAGCAGCCGACAGGGAAAAGAGACCCAGTACTTC.

The CDR3 spells CASSLVGGAGYEQYF. The CDR3 DNA follows: TGTGCCAGCAGCTTAGTAGGGGGCGCTGGTTACGAGCAGTACTTC. The chain employs TRBV7-2 and TRBJ2-7; 7 bases line up with TRBD1. In germline, CDR1 is SGHTA, CDR2 FQGNSA. This CDR3 contains 15 residues. J was trimmed by 4 bases and V by 1 base; bases with no gene match: 7. The variable domain in full, with the rest retrieved from reference TRBV7-2 and TRBJ2-7, is GAGVSQSPSNKVTEKGKDVELRCDPISGHTALYWYRQSLGQGLEFLIYFQGNSAPDKSGLPSDRFSAERTGGSVSTLTIQRTQQEDSAVYLCASSLVGGAGYEQYFGPGTRLTVT.

The genes are TRBV19 and TRBJ2-3, with 10 bases aligning to TRBD2. Germline CDR1 and CDR2: LNHDA and SQIVND (reference sequence). V lost 1 base to trimming and J lost 6 bases; unmatched junction nucleotides: 7. The CDR3 length is 16 residues. CDR3 sequence reads: CASSIASGGARDTQYF. The CDR3 DNA reads TGTGCCAGTAGTATAGCCAGCGGGGGGGCCAGGGATACGCAGTATTTT.

A word on this clone: Compared with germline, one end of the junction differs, possibly owing to a read error. This chain uses TRBV7-7 with TRBJ2-2; tentative D call: TRBD2 (6 bases). The CDR3 is 15 amino acids. The germline V gene has CDR1 SSHAT and CDR2 FNYEAQ (reference sequence). CDR3 sequence: CASSEAGRNTGELFF. CDR3 nucleotide sequence: TGTGCTAGCAGCGAAGCGGGCAGGAACACCGGGGAGCTGTTTTTT.

This clone was observed a handful of times. The chain couples TRBV12-5 to TRBJ2-7; 7 nucleotides match TRBD1. Germline CDR1 LGHNT, CDR2 FRNRAP. The CDR3 covers 14 residues. With V trimmed by 6 bases and J by 1 base, 6 bases remained unmatched. The CDR3 protein is CASGTGSLSYEQYF. The CDR3 DNA reads TGTGCTAGTGGGACAGGGTCTCTATCCTACGAGCAGTACTTC.

Only a few counts were recorded for this clone. A junction boundary mismatches the germline segment, possibly from a read error. The chain is built from TRBV4-1 and TRBJ2-1; D is tentatively TRBD1 or TRBD2 (6 bases each). CDR3 length: 14 amino acids. The germline V gene has CDR1 MGHRA and CDR2 YSYEKL. The CDR3 is CASSGQGHSDEQFF. Here the CDR3 DNA reads TGTGCCAGCAGCGGGCAGGGGCATTCCGATGAGCAGTTCTTC.

This clone was counted between two and nine times. The rearrangement links TRBV9 to TRBJ1-2; D call uncertain. This CDR3 has 13 amino acids. Trimming took off 2 bases at V and 4 bases at J, with 9 bases between the two ends. CDR1 and CDR2 from the germline V gene are SGDLS and YYNGEE. The CDR3 nucleotides read TGTGCCAGCAGCGTGACGGGGAGCTATGGCTACACCTTC. The encoded protein is CASSVTGSYGYTF.

This clone was counted between two and nine times. The rearrangement joins TRBV7-9 to TRBJ1-5, with TRBD1 as a possible D gene (6 bases). The germline V gene encodes CDR1 SEHNR and CDR2 FQNEAQ (reference sequence). This CDR3 has 16 residues. The V end was cut by 1 base, the J end by 3 bases, with 13 bases between. Written as DNA, the CDR3 is TGTGCCAGCAGCTTAGGGAGGACAGACTTCAATCAGCCCCAGCATTTT. Translating it yields CASSLGRTDFNQPQHF.

This clone showed up just a few times. CDR3 sequence: CAWSVRRGNEKLFF. CDR3 sequence (DNA): TGTGCCTGGAGTGTTCGGCGGGGGAATGAAAAACTGTTTTTT. V and J are TRBV30 and TRBJ1-4, with D possibly matching TRBD1 (5 bases). This CDR3 is built from 14 residues. Deletions cut 0 bases from V and 5 bases from J, with 10 bases between. Looked up from germline, CDR1 is GTSNPN and CDR2 is SVGIG (reference sequence).

The chain uses TRBV4-1 and TRBJ2-3; D remains unclear. This CDR3 has 13 amino acids. Germline CDR1 is MGHRA and CDR2 is YSYEKL. V lost 2 bases and J lost 1, with 4 bases in between. This CDR3 is CASSQYGTDTQYF. In nucleotides, the CDR3 is TGCGCCAGCAGCCAATATGGCACAGATACGCAGTATTTT.

V and J are TRBV2 and TRBJ2-7, with D perhaps matching TRBD2 (6 bases). This CDR3 is 16 amino acids long. Germline V gene data show CDR1 as SNHLY and CDR2 as FYNNEI. Deletions cut 6 bases from V and 1 base from J, with 19 bases between. DNA for the CDR3: TGTGCCAGCAGACGGACTATTGACACGAGATCCTACGAGCAGTACTTC. This codes for CASRRTIDTRSYEQYF.

This clone was observed a handful of times. The chain uses TRBV30 and TRBJ2-7; TRBD1 aligns across 11 bases. The CDR3 spans 14 residues. Germline CDR1 GTSNPN, CDR2 SVGIG (reference sequence). Trimming cost V 4 bases and J 2 bases; bases outside gene matches: 4. CDR3: CAWNPGQGAYEQYF. The CDR3 DNA follows: TGTGCCTGGAATCCGGGACAGGGGGCCTACGAGCAGTACTTC.

The V and J genes are TRBV7-9 and TRBJ2-7; 9 nucleotides match TRBD1. CDR1 and CDR2 (germline): SEHNR, FQNEAQ (reference sequence). After removal of 6 bases from V and 5 bases from J, the junction contained 5 bases not matched to a gene. This CDR3 region has 13 residues. CDR3 protein: CASRITGGDEQYF. CDR3 coding DNA: TGTGCCAGCAGGATCACAGGGGGCGACGAGCAGTACTTC.

This clone appeared a few times. The gene calls are TRBV6-5 and TRBJ2-2; maybe TRBD2 (6 bases). V lost 7 bases, J lost 1 base, and 10 bases lay in between. Germline-derived CDR1 and CDR2 are MNHEY and SVGAGI. The CDR3 extends over 14 amino acids. In DNA form, the CDR3 reads TGTGCCAGCACCATAGCGGTGAACACCGGGGAGCTGTTTTTT. This codes for CASTIAVNTGELFF.